This T cell receptor (beta chain) was obtained from a study of blood T cells in healthy people across ages. In the study overall: Per two T cells, about one barcoded beta molecule was captured through template switching.

It was with a sample-barcoded 5' primer and a J-beta primer mix that a second PCR of roughly 7 to 12 cycles was run. TCRdb recomputed calls from the 5' RACE reads with MiXCR, one row per CDR3 protein. The sample holds about 1.1 million distinct CDR3 sequences, under 40% seen once. About this clonotype itself: The antigen is not known.

The CDR3 totals 14 residues. V lost 5 bases and J 0 bases, leaving 11 bases between the germline ends. Notes on the study in general: Nothing was known about donor CMV status, and this possibly confounded expanded clonotype changes.

V and J are TRBV12-3 or TRBV12-4 and TRBJ2-7; D perhaps matches TRBD2 (5 bases). The receptor was derived from a man younger than 35 in good health. Material for sequencing was blood. The CDR3 loop reads CASSGAASSYEQYF. CDR3 bases: TGTGCCAGCAGTGGAGCGGCGAGCTCCTACGAGCAGTACTTC.